The 27 T cell receptor beta chains given below trace back to one sample, sequenced in a study of blood T cell repertoires in COVID-19. This table comes from immunoSEQ multiplex PCR, and its TCRdb copy is limited to in-frame clones, with some not included. This sample yields under 85,000 clones, of which approximately 82% are seen a single time; just over 20% belongs to the top ten. The sample comprised peripheral blood. Every receptor here comes from a human donor in a cohort sampled during active COVID-19.

The chain employs TRBV5-6 and TRBJ1-2; D gene unclear. The V end lost 1 base, the J end lost 3 bases, and 10 bases lay between the germline ends. CDR1 and CDR2 (germline): SGHDT, YYEEEE. The CDR3 loop spans 14 amino acids. The CDR3 spells CASSLNTGYYGYTF. DNA of the CDR3: TGTGCCAGCAGCTTGAATACGGGGTACTATGGCTACACCTTC.

This clone was seen a handful of times. The V gene is TRBV18, the J gene TRBJ2-7, with 9 bases identical to TRBD1. The germline CDR1 and CDR2 sequences are KGHSH and LQKENI. This CDR3 is built from 13 residues. J lost 3 bases, V lost 5 bases, and 2 bases had no gene match. This CDR3 is CASSSGQGYEQYF. The CDR3 DNA is TGTGCCAGCTCATCGGGACAGGGCTACGAGCAGTACTTC.

The gene calls are TRBV27 and TRBJ2-5, with D possibly matching TRBD1 (5 bases). CDR1 and CDR2 from the germline V gene are MNHEY and SMNVEV (reference sequence). The CDR3 totals 12 residues. Trimming stripped 8 bases from V and 4 bases from J, with 11 bases between. CDR3 nucleotide sequence: TGTGCCAGCGCTCAGGGTAGAGAGACCCAGTACTTC. Protein: CASAQGRETQYF.

In DNA form, the CDR3 reads TGTGCCAGCAGTCGGACTAGCGGGGTCCACGAGCAGTACTTC. Its protein product is CASSRTSGVHEQYF. The rearrangement joins TRBV6-5 to TRBJ2-7, with TRBD2 matching 12 bases. V lost 5 bases and J lost 5; bases outside the gene matches: 4. CDR1 and CDR2 (germline): MNHEY, SVGAGI. This CDR3 has 14 residues.

This chain uses TRBV5-1 with TRBJ2-1; D is possibly TRBD1 (5 bases). Germline CDR1 SGHRS, CDR2 YFSETQ. CDR3 length: 14 amino acids. Trimming cost V 1 base and J 5 bases, with 10 bases left between them. CDR3 protein: CASSLQGMDNEQFF. CDR3 coding DNA: TGCGCCAGCAGCTTGCAGGGTATGGACAATGAGCAGTTCTTC.

This clone was seen a handful of times. The chain joins TRBV7-9 to TRBJ1-6, with D possibly TRBD1 on 5 matching bases. Germline loops: CDR1 SEHNR, CDR2 FQNEAQ (reference sequence). V gave up 5 bases and J gave up 10 bases, with 12 bases separating them. This CDR3 contains 13 residues. This CDR3 is CASSAPGYSPLHF. CDR3 DNA: TGTGCCAGCAGCGCCCCAGGGTACTCACCCCTCCACTTT.

This chain links TRBV2 with TRBJ1-1, with D possibly TRBD1 on 5 matching bases. In germline, CDR1 is SNHLY, CDR2 FYNNEI. The CDR3 has 15 residues. V lost 4 bases and J lost 3, with 15 bases in between. This chain's CDR3 is CASSGQGKGYTEAFF. For the CDR3, the DNA is TGTGCCAGCAGTGGTCAGGGCAAGGGGTACACTGAAGCTTTCTTT.

This clone came up a few times. J is TRBJ1-5 and V is TRBV19; weak D call: TRBD1 (5 bases). The length of the CDR3 is 18 residues. Germline V gives CDR1 LNHDA, CDR2 SQIVND (reference sequence). V lost 6 bases, J lost 1 base, and 22 bases lay in between. CDR3 DNA sequence: TGTGCCAGTAGCTCGGACATATTGAGCCTAGTAAGCAATCAGCCCCAGCATTTT. The encoded protein is CASSSDILSLVSNQPQHF.

In its sample, this clone was seen once. V and J are TRBV10-1 and TRBJ2-1, with D possibly matching TRBD2 (5 bases). V dropped 8 bases and J dropped 4 bases, with 18 bases sitting between them. Per germline, CDR1 WNHNN and CDR2 SYGVQD (reference sequence). The CDR3 has 15 amino acids. CDR3 sequence: CASSPPGRMYNEQFF. CDR3 sequence (DNA): TGCGCCAGCTCCCCCCCGGGGAGAATGTACAATGAGCAGTTCTTC.

This chain uses TRBV18 with TRBJ1-5; 8 bases agree with TRBD1. The CDR3 is 14 residues long. The J segment lost 6 bases and the V segment lost 6 bases, leaving 7 bases of the junction unmatched. Per germline, CDR1 KGHSH and CDR2 LQKENI. The CDR3 here is CASSQGAEGQPQHF. CDR3 in DNA: TGTGCCAGCTCCCAGGGGGCAGAGGGTCAGCCCCAGCATTTT.

The V call is TRBV30, the J call TRBJ1-4; 8 positions agree with TRBD1. Trimming took 8 bases from V and 8 from J; bases not matched to a gene: 4. The CDR3 is made up of 11 amino acids. CDR1 and CDR2 from the germline V gene are GTSNPN and SVGIG (reference sequence). The CDR3 bases are TGTGCCGGAACAGGGGGGGAAAAACTGTTTTTT. This translates into CAGTGGEKLFF.

The chain recombines TRBV18 with TRBJ1-5; 8 bases match TRBD1. The germline gives CDR1 KGHSH, CDR2 LQKENI. V gave up 1 base and J gave up 6 bases; unmatched junction bases: 5. This CDR3 is 15 amino acids long. The CDR3 coding sequence is TGTGCCAGCTCACCACGGGCAGGGGGCCTTCAGCCCCAGCATTTT. The encoded protein is CASSPRAGGLQPQHF.

V is TRBV7-6 and J is TRBJ2-3; 10 bases fit TRBD2. The CDR3 has 15 residues. Germline V gives CDR1 SGHVS, CDR2 FNYEAQ. V lost 6 bases to trimming and J lost 6 bases; unmatched junction nucleotides: 9. The CDR3 DNA sequence: TGTGCCAGCAGTAATCAGCGGGGGGGCGCCGATACGCAGTATTTT. This translates into CASSNQRGGADTQYF.

In regard to this clone: The junction departs from the called germline gene at one end, perhaps through a read error. The V gene is TRBV7-7, the J gene TRBJ2-3, with 9 nucleotides matching TRBD2. This CDR3 has 13 amino acids. The germline CDR1 and CDR2 sequences are SSHAT and FNYEAQ (reference sequence). In DNA form, the CDR3 reads TGTGCTAGCAGCAAGCGGGGGGTAGATACGCAGTATTTT. It codes for CASSKRGVDTQYF.

The chain carries TRBV2 and TRBJ1-1; the match to TRBD1 covers 7 bases. The CDR3 totals 17 residues. V lost 3 bases to trimming and J lost 6 bases; unmatched junction nucleotides: 16. The germline gives CDR1 SNHLY, CDR2 FYNNEI. The chain's CDR3 is CASSDPLEETGRAEAFF. CDR3 coding DNA: TGTGCCAGCAGTGACCCCCTAGAAGAGACAGGGAGAGCTGAAGCTTTCTTT.

The V and J genes are TRBV30 and TRBJ2-7, with 7 bases that match TRBD1. Germline V gene lookup returns CDR1 GTSNPN and CDR2 SVGIG (reference sequence). The CDR3 is made up of 16 amino acids. The V and J ends lost 0 bases and 3 bases, in that order; junction bases with no gene match: 11. CDR3 nucleotides: TGTGCCTGGAGTGTTCCGACAGGGAGACGTGGCTACGAGCAGTACTTC. This codes for CAWSVPTGRRGYEQYF. Combining the CDR3 with reference TRBV30 and TRBJ2-7 gives the whole variable domain SQTIHQWPATLVQPVGSPLSLECTVEGTSNPNLYWYRQAAGRGLQLLFYSVGIGQISSEVPQNLSASRPQDRQFILSSKKLLLSDSGFYLCAWSVPTGRRGYEQYFGPGTRLTVT.

The chain is built from TRBV11-3 and TRBJ2-7; TRBD1 aligns across 9 bases. Losses at the gene ends were 5 bases for V and 9 bases for J; bases not matched to a gene: 5. CDR1 is SGHNT, CDR2 YENEEA, per germline. The CDR3 covers 12 residues. The CDR3 loop reads CASSLTGGGQYF. The CDR3 DNA sequence: TGTGCCAGCAGCCTTACAGGGGGCGGGCAGTACTTC.

V and J are TRBV18 and TRBJ1-2; 11 nucleotides agree with TRBD1. Germline V gives CDR1 KGHSH, CDR2 LQKENI. CDR3 size: 17 residues. Losses at the gene ends were 1 base for V and 5 bases for J; bases not matched to a gene: 9. Here the CDR3 reads CASSPRGQGAAGYGYTF. CDR3 nucleotides: TGTGCCAGCTCACCACGTGGACAGGGGGCGGCGGGGTATGGCTACACCTTC.

The chain joins TRBV27 to TRBJ1-1; D is uncertain. V gave up 5 bases and J gave up 10 bases, with 14 bases separating them. The CDR3 loop spans 12 amino acids. The germline gives CDR1 MNHEY, CDR2 SMNVEV (reference sequence). CDR3 loop: CASSPLTGVAFF. DNA of the CDR3: TGTGCCAGCAGTCCCCTGACCGGGGTAGCTTTCTTT.

This clone has just one count. The CDR3 protein is CASSTDSSFYGYTF. The CDR3 nucleotides are TGTGCCAGCAGTACTGACAGCAGCTTCTATGGCTACACCTTC. The gene calls are TRBV28 and TRBJ1-2, with D possibly being TRBD1 (5 bases). Trimming took off 5 bases at V and 4 bases at J, with 14 bases between the two ends. Germline CDR1 is MDHEN and CDR2 is SYDVKM. The CDR3 has 14 residues.

The chain joins TRBV3-1 (or the pseudogene TRBV3-2) to TRBJ1-2; TRBD1 might be the D (6 bases). This CDR3 has 11 amino acids. The germline CDR1 and CDR2 sequences are LGHDT and YNNKEL (reference sequence). Trimming shortened V by 8 bases and J by 8 bases, and 12 bases separated the two germline ends. CDR3 protein: CASAGVRGYTF. The CDR3 bases are TGTGCCAGCGCAGGGGTAAGAGGCTACACCTTC.

The chain links TRBV2 to TRBJ1-5; a possible D gene is TRBD1 (6 bases). V shed 4 bases and J shed 6 bases, with 16 bases lying between them. The CDR3 contains 15 residues. Germline CDR1 and CDR2: SNHLY and FYNNEI. The CDR3 nucleotides read TGTGCCAGCAGTGCAGGGGCCTCTAGATTTCAGCCCCAGCATTTT. Its protein is CASSAGASRFQPQHF.

The chain is built from TRBV3-1 (or the pseudogene TRBV3-2) and TRBJ1-5; 10 bases map to TRBD1. Per the germline V gene, CDR1 is LGHDT and CDR2 is YNNKEL (reference sequence). The CDR3 is 16 amino acids. The ends lost 5 bases at V and 2 bases at J; junction bases unmatched: 6. This chain's CDR3 is CASSLRTGGRNQPQHF. The CDR3 bases are TGTGCCAGCAGCTTACGGACAGGGGGACGCAATCAGCCCCAGCATTTT.

CDR3 DNA sequence: TGTGCCAGCAGTTCGGGACAGCTGCCGCTCTATGGCTACACCTTC. Translation: CASSSGQLPLYGYTF. This rearrangement joins TRBV28 to TRBJ1-2; 7 bases are shared with TRBD1. This CDR3 spans 15 amino acids. V lost 4 bases and J lost 4; bases outside the gene matches: 9. Germline-derived CDR1 and CDR2 are MDHEN and SYDVKM.

This rearrangement joins TRBV4-1 to TRBJ2-1; 12 bases line up with TRBD2. The germline CDR1 and CDR2 sequences are MGHRA and YSYEKL. This CDR3 has 15 residues. Trimming at V came to 4 bases and at J to 8 bases, leaving 6 bases not matched to a gene. The CDR3 sequence: CASSPSSGGVYEQFF. The CDR3 DNA is TGCGCCAGCAGCCCTTCTAGCGGGGGGGTATATGAGCAGTTCTTC.

The V gene is TRBV6-5, the J gene TRBJ1-3; 7 bases agree with TRBD1. The ends lost 7 bases at V and 0 bases at J; junction bases unmatched: 3. The germline V gene encodes CDR1 MNHEY and CDR2 SVGAGI. The CDR3 length is 14 residues. The CDR3, as DNA: TGTGCCAGCACCAGGGACAGCTCTGGAAACACCATATATTTT. Its translation: CASTRDSSGNTIYF.

The chain has TRBV18 and TRBJ1-2, with D possibly TRBD1 on 5 matching bases. V was shortened by 0 bases and J by 2 bases, with 19 bases between the two germline ends. From germline, CDR1 is KGHSH and CDR2 LQKENI. The CDR3 runs 18 residues. In DNA form, the CDR3 reads TGTGCCAGCTCACCACCGGGGAGGCAGGGCCGGCGGAACTATGGCTACACCTTC. Its protein is CASSPPGRQGRRNYGYTF. Drawing the rest from reference TRBV18 and TRBJ1-2, the complete variable domain is NAGVMQNPRHLVRRRGQEARLRCSPMKGHSHVYWYRQLPEEGLKFMVYLQKENIIDESGMPKERFSAEFPKEGPSILRIQQVVRGDSAAYFCASSPPGRQGRRNYGYTFGSGTRLTVV.